This is a list of T cell receptor beta chains from one sample in a study of Ad26.COV2.S vaccination and SARS-CoV-2 variants. Assay: immunoSEQ multiplex PCR; the TCRdb copy retains only in-frame clones and omits some. Altogether 300,000 to 400,000 clones are present, about nine tenths being singletons, with the ten largest covering about 3%. The sample in question was peripheral blood, obtained in a trial of Ad26.COV2.S vaccine versus placebo. The source is a person aged 18-60 years who received the Ad26.COV2.S COVID-19 vaccine or a placebo. Both conserved end residues are part of each CDR3. Fields, in order: J gene, clone size, V gene, D gene, CDR3 DNA, CDR3 protein. A D gene is named only where the DNA matches it firmly. Not every row has a clone size; where given, it reads once, few, many or a size class.

>TRBJ2-7|.|TRBV19|.
TGTGCCAGTAGTATAGACCCCAAGGCGTACTCCTACGAGCAGTACTTC
CASSIDPKAYSYEQYF
>TRBJ2-7|.|TRBV2|TRBD2
TGTGCCAGCAGTTTCCCCGGGGGGGCGGGGGCCCCGGGCGAGCAGTACTTC
CASSFPGGAGAPGEQYF
>TRBJ1-2|.|TRBV12-3/TRBV12-4|.
TGTGCCAGCAGTTTAGAAGGGCTCGGCTACACCTTC
CASSLEGLGYTF
>TRBJ2-7|.|TRBV3-1/TRBV3-2|.
TGTGCCAGCAGCCTCCGACGACAGGACTACGAGCAGTACTTC
CASSLRRQDYEQYF
>TRBJ2-7|.|TRBV11-2|.
TGTGCCAGCAGCTTTCAGTACTACGAGCAGTACTTC
CASSFQYYEQYF
>TRBJ1-2|.|TRBV11-2|.
TGTGCCAGCACCACTCAGGGGTACGGCTACACCTTC
CASTTQGYGYTF
>TRBJ2-3|once|TRBV6-2/TRBV6-3|.
TGTGCCAGCAGTTACGGGGTAGCACTCGTCACAGATACGCAGTATTTT
CASSYGVALVTDTQYF
>TRBJ1-1|few|TRBV9|TRBD1
TGTGCCAGCAGCTCCCTCCAACAGGGGATTGGTGAAGCTTTCTTT
CASSSLQQGIGEAFF
>TRBJ1-4|.|TRBV4-3|.
TGCGCCAGCAGCCGTGACATGACAGTTAATGAAAAACTGTTTTTT
CASSRDMTVNEKLFF
>TRBJ2-2|.|TRBV6-2/TRBV6-3|TRBD2
TGTGCCAGCAGTTACTCGGCTAGCGGGGGGGCCCACACCGGGGAGCTGTTTTTT
CASSYSASGGAHTGELFF
>TRBJ2-7|.|TRBV2|.
TGTGCCAGCAGAGGGAACGAGCAGTACTTC
CASRGNEQYF
>TRBJ2-5|.|TRBV23-1|.
TGCGCCAGCAGTTACCGACAGGGCGGGAAGACCCAGTACTTC
CASSYRQGGKTQYF
>TRBJ2-1|.|TRBV6-5|.
TGTGCCAGCAGTTCCACGTTCTACAATGAGCAGTTCTTC
CASSSTFYNEQFF
>TRBJ2-1|.|TRBV7-2|.
TGTGCCAGCAGTCTCTGGGGGGCGGACAATGAGCAGTTCTTC
CASSLWGADNEQFF
>TRBJ1-2|.|TRBV19|.
TGTGCCAGTACCAATCCTGGTTATGGCTACACCTTC
CASTNPGYGYTF
>TRBJ1-1|.|TRBV4-2|TRBD1
TGTGCCAGCAGCCAAGGGACAGGTCCCAGTCACGCTTTCTTT
CASSQGTGPSHAFF